This T cell receptor beta chain comes out of a study of Graves' ophthalmopathy and Graves' hyperthyroidism (dated by TCRdb to 2017 to 2018). Regarding the study in general: A patient counted as having stable hyperthyroidism if there was no progression to ophthalmopathy within 18 months of follow-up. In total, approximately 140 blood samples were TCR-sequenced: roughly 45 ophthalmopathy, some 75 hyperthyroidism and approximately 17 hyperthyroidism-to-ophthalmopathy patients. To explore V-J signatures that separate ophthalmopathy from hyperthyroidism, a discovery set of 100 patients was enrolled, consisting of approximately 45 with ophthalmopathy and about 60 with stable hyperthyroidism. Following sample collection, hyperthyroidism patients were given methimazole at a starting dose of 30 mg daily, and ophthalmopathy patients were given high-dose intravenous methylprednisolone. TCR beta repertoire signatures were used to distinguish Graves' ophthalmopathy from Graves' hyperthyroidism and to predict progression to ophthalmopathy. In over 5 hyperthyroidism patients, the T-cell repertoires found in thyroid tissue were compared with those found in blood. For independent validation, a separate cohort was made up of around 19 hyperthyroidism patients plus 17 patients who later progressed from hyperthyroidism to ophthalmopathy. The paper as a whole reports these results and caveats: Most expanded thyroid clonotypes with frequency above 0.001 were also detected in blood, suggesting blood repertoires may reflect the thyroid immune response. Ophthalmopathy was separated from stable hyperthyroidism by the 13-signature model with 87.88% sensitivity and less than 82% specificity in cross-validation and with 80%/75% in the test set. In validation, the model predicted ophthalmopathy progression with about 71% sensitivity and less than 80% specificity; some twelve predicted patients were CT-confirmed with GO in a median of approximately 6.5 months. Sample size was not predetermined statistically, and investigators were not blinded to group allocation.

For repertoire sequencing, TCR beta CDR3 regions were amplified from RNA transcripts. HTBI primers and the Qiagen OneStep RT-PCR kit were used in a first-round RT-PCR, which was followed by a second-round multiplex PCR, size selection and purification. Sequencing of the libraries was carried out on an Illumina HiSeq2000 in paired-end mode with 100 bp reads. The source study handled its data this way. SOAPnuke was used to process the reads, throwing out any read that had adapters, had uncalled bases, had a mean Phred below 15, or lacked an exact constant-primer or identifier match. COPE v1.2.5 was used to merge high-quality paired reads. Clonotypes were defined as unique nucleotide sequences and were aligned to IMGT TRB V, D and J references using MiTCR v1.1. The analysis was limited to V-J combinations with a frequency above 0.0001, which together covered approximately 99% of repertoires. A TCR clonal expansion and chaos score per V-J combination was defined as the ratio of F50 clonal expansion to chaos observed in the TCRdist matrix. Welch's t-statistics and random forest were used to reduce the features to about 12 V-J combinations, which were then used as input to a naive Bayes classifier. Thyroid-blood repertoire similarity was quantified with the Morisita-Horn index. The raw public data were reprocessed by TCRdb itself: fastp quality trimming at Q25, MiXCR clonotype calling, in-frame beta chains only. Each entry is one CDR3 protein sequence, shown with its most common DNA and genes. The V and J calls here are based on TCRdb, not the publication. The table for this sample lists approximately 1.2 million distinct CDR3 sequences; about two fifths of them were counted only once. Approximately 10% of the sample belongs to the ten largest clones.

Hyperthyroidism patients were newly diagnosed, with disease duration under 2 months, and aged 18 to 65 years. Patients were excluded if they had other autoimmune diseases, uncontrolled infections, pregnancy or lactation. Clinical symptoms, serum thyroxine, TRAb, thyroid ultrasound and orbital computed tomography formed the basis of the diagnosis. Trizol reagent was used to extract the total RNA, and its quality was then checked on an Agilent 2100 Bioanalyzer. The CDR3 starts with the cysteine, ends with the phenylalanine, and has 12 residues. Only the CDR3 part of the read is kept: 36 bases, read in frame from the first base. V and J lose 4 bases and 6 bases, and a span of 9 bases separates them. The germline V gene yields SQVTM for CDR1 and ANQGSEA for CDR2. This clonotype was seen a single time. This clone's antigen is unknown. Base-call qualities are not available, and no considerably larger clone is one nucleotide away. A lone read is weak support.

This sequence originates from an adult man with Graves' hyperthyroidism. The source material was peripheral blood or thyroid tissue (not recorded which). The chain was built from TRBV29-1 and TRBJ1-4; the D gene cannot be named for sure. The DNA reads as follows: TGCAGCGTTGCCGATAATTATGAAAAACTGTTTTTT. This yields the protein CSVADNYEKLFF. When the CDR3 is completed using the reference TRBV29-1 and TRBJ1-4 genes on either side, the full variable domain is SAVISQKPSRDICQRGTSLTIQCQVDSQVTMMFWYRQQPGQSLTLIATANQGSEATYESGFVIDKFPISRPNLTFSTLTVSNMSPEDSSIYLCSVADNYEKLFFGSGTQLSVL.